The T cell receptor beta chain under discussion was sequenced for a study of early T cells in non-severe SARS-CoV-2 infection. This clonotype has more than one count but fewer than ten. Using its own MiXCR run on the 5' RACE reads, TCRdb lists one record per CDR3 protein. The sample carries 30,000 to 40,000 distinct CDR3 sequences, about 8% recorded once. The ends lost 0 bases at V and 8 bases at J; junction bases unmatched: 5. CDR1 is LGHNA, CDR2 YSLEER, per germline. The CDR3 loop spans 15 amino acids. V is TRBV4-3 and J is TRBJ2-1, with 9 positions matching TRBD2. The TCR comes from an adult who was a healthcare worker with PCR-confirmed SARS-CoV-2 infection or an uninfected control (not recorded which). The material sequenced was whole blood, taken at baseline. The CDR3 is CASSQEGLAGHEQFF. The CDR3, as DNA: TGCGCCAGCAGCCAAGAAGGGCTAGCGGGGCATGAGCAGTTCTTC.